This entry concerns a single T cell receptor beta chain. Its antigen is not identified. This sample stems from a study of T cell repertoires in ileal Crohn's disease. Generated by immunoSEQ multiplex PCR, the TCRdb table keeps only in-frame clones and is missing some. The profile covers some 30,000 clones, with around three quarters appearing a single time and around 20% taken by the ten largest. Study conclusions and caveats: Sorted CD8 T cells held more high-frequency clones than CD4. Every patient over 26.8% clonality showed endoscopic recurrence.

Looked up from germline, CDR1 is MNHEY and CDR2 is SMNVEV (reference sequence). Trimming at V came to 4 bases and at J to 4 bases, leaving 10 bases not matched to a gene. The CDR3 is made up of 16 amino acids. Sequencing was done on a sample of ileal tissue. The chain employs TRBV27 and TRBJ1-2; TRBD1 aligns across 9 bases. The sequence was collected from an adult with Crohn's disease. CDR3 sequence (DNA): TGTGCCAGCAGTTCCCAGACAGGGGGGTATAGCTATGGCTACACCTTC. Translation: CASSSQTGGYSYGYTF.